This TCR beta chain came from a study of blood T cell repertoires in COVID-19. Germline V gene sequence: CDR1 WNHNN, CDR2 SYGVQD (reference sequence). V was clipped by 0 bases and J by 7 bases; unmatched bases: 6. The CDR3 has 15 amino acids. This clone was counted a few times. TCRdb's copy holds only in-frame clones and misses some; the assay was immunoSEQ multiplex PCR. The sample lists about 300,000 clones, roughly 90% seen once, with 1.5% to 2% in the top ten. V usage is TRBV10-1 and J usage is TRBJ2-1; 7 bases are shared with TRBD2. Material for sequencing was peripheral blood. This TCR was recovered from a woman in her 30s with COVID-19, enrolled during active disease. The CDR3 region is CASSESGSAGNEQFF. The CDR3 DNA reads TGCGCCAGCAGTGAGTCAGGATCAGCGGGGAATGAGCAGTTCTTC.